This T cell receptor (beta chain) came from a study of blood T cell repertoires in COVID-19. Study context: Both acute and convalescent COVID-19 samples were obtained from the United States, Italy and Spain. In each case, the material was cDNA or gDNA derived from T cells, B-cell-depleted T cells, or PBMCs.

The CDR3 length is 16 residues. Trimming took 4 bases from V and 4 from J; bases not matched to a gene: 11. Germline lookup yields CDR1 SGHRS and CDR2 YFSETQ. Original data processing: Amplification of reference gene primers was used by the study to estimate nucleated cell counts. TCRdb keeps only in-frame clones here, not all; method: immunoSEQ multiplex PCR. That table furnishes V, J and clone size, whereas the DNA furnished D and trimming. The sample includes about 140,000 clones, more than 65% of them seen just once. This clonotype originated in an older woman with acute or convalescent COVID-19. The chain couples TRBV5-1 to TRBJ1-2; 9 bases match TRBD1. Sequences were obtained from peripheral blood. The CDR3, as DNA: TGCGCCAGCAGCACTCAACCACAGGGGGCTGTCTATGGCTACACCTTC. Translating it yields CASSTQPQGAVYGYTF.